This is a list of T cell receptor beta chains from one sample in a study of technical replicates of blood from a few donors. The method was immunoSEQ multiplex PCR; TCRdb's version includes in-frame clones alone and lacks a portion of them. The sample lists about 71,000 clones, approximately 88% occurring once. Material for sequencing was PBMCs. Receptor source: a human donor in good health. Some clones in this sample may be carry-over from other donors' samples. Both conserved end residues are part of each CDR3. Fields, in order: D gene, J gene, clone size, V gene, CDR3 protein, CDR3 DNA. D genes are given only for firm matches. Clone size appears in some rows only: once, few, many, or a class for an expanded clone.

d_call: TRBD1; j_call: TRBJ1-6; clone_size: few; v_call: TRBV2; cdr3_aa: CASSPGQGATPLHF; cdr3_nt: TGTGCCAGCAGCCCGGGACAGGGGGCTACACCCCTCCACTTT
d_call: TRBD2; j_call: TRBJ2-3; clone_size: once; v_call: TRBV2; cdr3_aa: CASKGGGSVGDTQYF; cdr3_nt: TGTGCCAGCAAGGGCGGGGGGTCGGTTGGAGATACGCAGTATTTT
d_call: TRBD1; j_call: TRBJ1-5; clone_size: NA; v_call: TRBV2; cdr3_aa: CASSGGGGFQPQHF; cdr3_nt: TGTGCCAGCAGTGGAGGGGGCGGGTTTCAGCCCCAGCATTTT
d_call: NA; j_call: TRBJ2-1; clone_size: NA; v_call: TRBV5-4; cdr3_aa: CASSEGGSYNEQFF; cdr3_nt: TGTGCCAGCTCCGAAGGGGGCTCCTACAATGAGCAGTTCTTC
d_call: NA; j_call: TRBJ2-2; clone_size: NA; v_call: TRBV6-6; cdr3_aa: CASTIEVAGELFF; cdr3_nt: TGTGCCAGCACCATTGAGGTCGCCGGGGAGCTGTTTTTT
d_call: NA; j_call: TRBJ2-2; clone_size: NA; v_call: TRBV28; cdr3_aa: CASSRPIFSGGELFF; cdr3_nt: TGTGCCAGCAGTCGACCCATCTTTTCAGGCGGGGAGCTGTTTTTT
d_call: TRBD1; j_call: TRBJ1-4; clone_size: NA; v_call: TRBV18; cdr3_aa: CASSPGTGNEKLFF; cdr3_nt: TGTGCCAGCTCACCCGGGACAGGAAATGAAAAACTGTTTTTT
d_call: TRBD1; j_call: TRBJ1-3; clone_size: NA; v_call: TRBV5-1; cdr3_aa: CASSWDRPTSGNTIYF; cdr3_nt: TGCGCCAGCAGCTGGGACAGACCAACCTCTGGAAACACCATATATTTT
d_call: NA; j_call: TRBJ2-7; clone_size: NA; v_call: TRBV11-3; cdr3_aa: CASSGGTPYEQYF; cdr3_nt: TGTGCCAGCAGCGGGGGGACTCCCTACGAGCAGTACTTC
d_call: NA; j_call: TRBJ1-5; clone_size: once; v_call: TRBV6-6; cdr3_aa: CASTITVGSPQHF; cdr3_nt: TGTGCCAGCACCATAACAGTTGGATCGCCCCAGCATTTT
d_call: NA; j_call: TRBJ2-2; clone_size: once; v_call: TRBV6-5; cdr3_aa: CASSRDFETGELFF; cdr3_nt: TGTGCCAGCAGTCGGGACTTTGAAACCGGGGAGCTGTTTTTT
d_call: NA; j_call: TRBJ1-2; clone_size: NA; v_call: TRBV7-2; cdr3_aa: CASTPSGGAVYGYTF; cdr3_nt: TGTGCCAGCACCCCCTCCGGGGGGGCCGTCTATGGCTACACCTTC
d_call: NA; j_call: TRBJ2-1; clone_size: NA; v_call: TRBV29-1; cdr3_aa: CSVDPPGHYNEQFF; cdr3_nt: TGCAGCGTTGATCCCCCTGGACACTACAATGAGCAGTTCTTC
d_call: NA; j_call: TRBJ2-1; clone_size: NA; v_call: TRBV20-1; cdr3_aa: CSATNFYEQFF; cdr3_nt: TGCAGTGCTACTAATTTCTATGAGCAGTTCTTC
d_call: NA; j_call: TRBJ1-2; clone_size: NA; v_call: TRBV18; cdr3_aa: CASSPGLTNYGYTF; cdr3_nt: TGTGCCAGCTCACCCGGACTAACTAACTATGGCTACACCTTC
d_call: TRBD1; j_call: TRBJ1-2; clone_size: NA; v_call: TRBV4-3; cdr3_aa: CASSQDLGGGVGYGYTF; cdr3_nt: TGCGCCAGCAGCCAAGATTTAGGAGGGGGCGTTGGATATGGCTACACCTTC
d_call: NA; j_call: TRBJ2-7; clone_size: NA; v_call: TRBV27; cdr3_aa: CASSLIGGRAYEQYF; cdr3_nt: TGTGCCAGCAGTTTAATCGGGGGGCGGGCCTACGAGCAGTACTTC
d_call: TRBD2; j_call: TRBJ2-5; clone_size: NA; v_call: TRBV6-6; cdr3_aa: CASGQAGGPAETQYF; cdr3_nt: TGTGCCAGCGGTCAAGCGGGAGGGCCGGCAGAGACCCAGTACTTC
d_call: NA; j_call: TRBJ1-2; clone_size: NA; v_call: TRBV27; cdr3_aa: CASNPGWGLHYGYTF; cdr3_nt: TGTGCCAGCAACCCAGGGTGGGGGCTACACTATGGCTACACCTTC
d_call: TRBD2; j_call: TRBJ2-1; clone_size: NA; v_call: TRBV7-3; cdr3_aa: CASSPGGGEVNEQFF; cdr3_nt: TGTGCCAGCAGCCCGGGCGGGGGGGAGGTCAATGAGCAGTTCTTC
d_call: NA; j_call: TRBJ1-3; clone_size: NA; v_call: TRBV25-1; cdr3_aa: CASSGSGGNTIYF; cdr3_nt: TGTGCCAGCAGTGGGTCAGGGGGAAACACCATATATTTT
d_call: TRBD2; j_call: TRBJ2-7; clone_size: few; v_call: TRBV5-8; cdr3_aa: CASSLGLAGVYEQYF; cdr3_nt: TGTGCCAGCAGCTTGGGCTTAGCGGGAGTCTACGAGCAGTACTTC
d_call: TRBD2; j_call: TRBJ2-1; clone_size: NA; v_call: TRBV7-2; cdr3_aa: CASSPAPSGRGYNEQFF; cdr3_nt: TGTGCCAGCAGCCCCGCCCCGAGCGGGAGGGGTTACAATGAGCAGTTCTTC
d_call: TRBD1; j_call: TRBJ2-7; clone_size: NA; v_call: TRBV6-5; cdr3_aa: CASSYSTGARYEQYF; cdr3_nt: TGTGCCAGCAGTTACTCTACAGGGGCACGCTACGAGCAGTACTTC
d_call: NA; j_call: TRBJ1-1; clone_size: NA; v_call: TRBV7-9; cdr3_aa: CASSLWDGGTEAFF; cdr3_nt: TGTGCCAGCAGCCTTTGGGATGGAGGGACTGAAGCTTTCTTT
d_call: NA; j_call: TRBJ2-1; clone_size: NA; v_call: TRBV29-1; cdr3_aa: CSVESKRAVPFF; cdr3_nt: TGCAGCGTTGAGTCCAAGCGAGCTGTCCCGTTCTTC
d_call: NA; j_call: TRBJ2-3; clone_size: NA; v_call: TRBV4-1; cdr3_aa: CASRGGRGAVTDTQYF; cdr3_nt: TGCGCCAGCCGGGGAGGGAGGGGGGCCGTCACAGATACGCAGTATTTT
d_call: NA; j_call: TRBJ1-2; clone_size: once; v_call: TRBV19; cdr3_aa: CASSQKGILGYGYTF; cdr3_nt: TGTGCCAGTAGCCAAAAGGGGATTCTGGGCTATGGCTACACCTTC